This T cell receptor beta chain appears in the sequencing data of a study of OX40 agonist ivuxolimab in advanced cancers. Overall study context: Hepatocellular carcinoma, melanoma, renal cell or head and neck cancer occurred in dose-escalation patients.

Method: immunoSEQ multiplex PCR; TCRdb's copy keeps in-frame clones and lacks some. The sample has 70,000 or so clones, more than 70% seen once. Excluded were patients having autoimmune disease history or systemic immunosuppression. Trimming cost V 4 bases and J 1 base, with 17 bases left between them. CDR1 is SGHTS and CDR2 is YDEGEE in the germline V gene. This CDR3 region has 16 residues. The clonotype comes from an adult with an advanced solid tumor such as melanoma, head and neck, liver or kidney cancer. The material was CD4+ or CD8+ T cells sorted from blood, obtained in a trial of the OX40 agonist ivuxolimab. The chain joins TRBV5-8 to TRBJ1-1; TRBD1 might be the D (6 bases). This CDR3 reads CASSRRGADRNTEAFF. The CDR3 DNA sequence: TGTGCCAGCAGCCGCAGGGGCGCCGACAGGAACACTGAAGCTTTCTTT. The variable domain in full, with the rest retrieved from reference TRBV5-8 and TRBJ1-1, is EAGVTQSPTHLIKTRGQQATLRCSPISGHTSVYWYQQALGLGLQFLLWYDEGEERNRGNFPPRFSGRQFPNYSSELNVNALELEDSALYLCASSRRGADRNTEAFFGQGTRLTVV.